The entry below describes one T cell receptor beta chain. It has no known antigen specificity. Base qualities were left out, and no much larger clone turns up one base away. The CDR3 regions of human TCRbeta chains were analyzed by immunosequencing. As for how the authors treated the data: TCRs in the repertoires were matched against a reference library of SARS-CoV-2-specific TCRs that had been generated with the MIRA antigen-specificity platform. Breadth was defined as the fraction of unique TCRs that were SARS-CoV-2-associated. Depth was defined as the fraction of total T cells that were SARS-CoV-2-associated. Each spike-specific TCR was assigned to its reactive spike region and to a CD4 or CD8 class using the MIRA data. Log10-transformed breadth and depth values were compared by one-way ANOVA with Sidak's multiple comparisons tests. TCRdb obtained this table from immuneACCESS and retained in-frame rearrangements with V and J assigned. These tables miss some clones; where compared with another copy, unresolved V genes account for less than half of the shortfall, and the remainder is unexplained. The V and J calls and clone size were taken over from that table, and D and trimming were inferred from the DNA. The sample records 90,000 to 110,000 clones, approximately 91% of which are singletons. The leading ten clones occupy approximately 17% of the sample.

The data belong to a study of T cell responses to AZD1222 COVID-19 vaccine (dated by TCRdb to the early 2020s). Regarding the study in general: AZD1222 recipients with second doses at about 4 weeks or about 12 weeks were pooled, because spike-specific TCR depth and breadth did not differ between schedules. TCR sequencing covered fewer than 250 trial participants: approximately 200 given two doses of AZD1222 and approximately 26 given two doses of MenACWY control vaccine. Trial participants were enrolled by age into subgroups of 18-55, 56-69 and 70-plus years, and around 140, 26 and 57 TCR-sequenced participants, respectively, were included in these subgroups.

Study-level results and caveats: The whole spike protein was spanned by vaccine-associated CD4 TCRs, and dominant responses were seen in regions 160-218 and 743-854. In the small 56-69-year group, the increase in depth fell short of significance, most likely because of low power. After two AZD1222 doses, both the breadth and the depth of spike-specific TCRs were significantly higher than at day 0 and than in MenACWY recipients. Conclusions about previously exposed vaccinees are limited because only six or seven AZD1222 recipients were SARS-CoV-2 seropositive at baseline. Participants were mostly white British, with more females than males. The authors suggested clonal diversity may have been underestimated. Epitopes outside the regions mutated in the B.1.351 and B.1.1.7 variants were reportedly recognized by nearly half of the unique spike-specific TCRs. No day 14 peak-response samples were available, so repertoires were characterized only after the peak T cell response.

The time point label for this specimen denotes: baseline before first vaccination. Samples from vaccinated people were obtained from the UK trials COV001 and COV002, which included a single-blind randomized controlled phase 2/3 trial of AZD1222 (ChAdOx1 nCoV-19) in healthy adults. Trial participant PBMC samples were collected at day 0 and day 28 after the second dose for TCRbeta chain sequencing. The germline V gene encodes CDR1 SGHAT and CDR2 FQNNGV. Spanning cysteine to phenylalanine, the CDR3 consists of 13 amino acids. The entry retains the CDR3 DNA only, 39 bases that are in frame from base 1. The junction shows trimming of 6 bases on V and 1 base on J, and the gene matches do not reach 1 base of it.

The receptor was derived from an adult in good health. The source material was peripheral blood, sampled on day 0 of AZD1222 vaccination. Recombination connected TRBV11-2 to TRBJ2-3, with 7 junctional bases fitting TRBD1. The sequenced DNA: TGTGCCAGCAGAGACAGGGGCACAGATACGCAGTATTTT. Its protein product is CASRDRGTDTQYF.